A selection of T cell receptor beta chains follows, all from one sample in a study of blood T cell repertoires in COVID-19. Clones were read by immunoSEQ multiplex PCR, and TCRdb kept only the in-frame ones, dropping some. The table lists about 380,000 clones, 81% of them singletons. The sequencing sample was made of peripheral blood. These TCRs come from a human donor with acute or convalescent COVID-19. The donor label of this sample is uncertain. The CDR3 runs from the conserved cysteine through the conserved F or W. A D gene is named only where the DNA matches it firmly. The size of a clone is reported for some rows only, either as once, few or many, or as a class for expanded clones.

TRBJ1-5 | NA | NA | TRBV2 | TGTGCCAGCAGTGGGGGGAGGGGGACACCGAGGCCCAATCAGCCCCAGCATTTT | CASSGGRGTPRPNQPQHF
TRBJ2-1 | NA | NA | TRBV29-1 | TGCAGCGTTGAAGTAACTAGCAATGAGCAGTTCTTC | CSVEVTSNEQFF
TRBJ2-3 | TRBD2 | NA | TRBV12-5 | TGTGCTAGTGGTTCCCCCACTGCGGGAGAAAGTACAGATACGCAGTATTTT | CASGSPTAGESTDTQYF
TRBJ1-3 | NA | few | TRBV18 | TGTGCCAGCACGACTGCGGAATCTGGAAACACCATATATTTT | CASTTAESGNTIYF
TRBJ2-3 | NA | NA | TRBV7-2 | TGTGCCAGCAGCTTATACGCGGGACTCACAGATACGCAGTATTTT | CASSLYAGLTDTQYF
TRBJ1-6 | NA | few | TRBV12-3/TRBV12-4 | TGTGCCAGCAGTTCCCAAAATTCACCCCTCCACTTT | CASSSQNSPLHF
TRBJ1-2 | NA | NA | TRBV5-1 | TGCGCCAGCAGCTTGGATCCAGGGGCTGGCTATGGCTACACCTTC | CASSLDPGAGYGYTF
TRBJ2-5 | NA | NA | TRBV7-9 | TGTGCCAGCAGCTTACGGATTTCCGGGGAGACCCAGTACTTC | CASSLRISGETQYF
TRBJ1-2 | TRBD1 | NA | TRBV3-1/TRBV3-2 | TGTGCCAGCAGCCCAAGAAACCCCCGGGACAGCCCCTATGGCTACACCTTC | CASSPRNPRDSPYGYTF
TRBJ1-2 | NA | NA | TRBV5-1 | TGCGCCAGCAGCACTGGACAAAGCGTAGACACCTTC | CASSTGQSVDTF
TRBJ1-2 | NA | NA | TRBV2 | TGTGCCAGCACCACCGCAACAGGGAGCCGCCAACTTTATGGCTACACCTTC | CASTTATGSRQLYGYTF
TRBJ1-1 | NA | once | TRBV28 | TGTGCCAGCGGTTCAGGGGTTAGTGAAGCTTTCTTT | CASGSGVSEAFF
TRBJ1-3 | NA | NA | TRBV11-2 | TGTGCCAGCAGCTTATTACAGGGTTTTTTTAAGACTGGAAACACCATATATTTT | CASSLLQGFFKTGNTIYF
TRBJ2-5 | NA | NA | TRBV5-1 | TGCGCCAGCAGCTTGGTTCACAGCCACCAAGAGACCCAGTACTTC | CASSLVHSHQETQYF
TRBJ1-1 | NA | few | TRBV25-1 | TGTGCCAGCAGTGACGACAGTAAGAACACTGAAGCTTTCTTT | CASSDDSKNTEAFF
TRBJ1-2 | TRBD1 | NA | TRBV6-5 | TGTGCCAGCAGTTACTCGACAGGGCTTAACTATGGCTACACCTTC | CASSYSTGLNYGYTF
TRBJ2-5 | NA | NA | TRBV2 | TGTGCCAGCAGGCAGGCAGGGAGGGAGACCCAGTACTTC | CASRQAGRETQYF
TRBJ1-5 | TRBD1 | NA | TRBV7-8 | TGTGCCAGCAGCATCGGGACAGCTAATAGCAATCAGCCCCAGCATTTT | CASSIGTANSNQPQHF
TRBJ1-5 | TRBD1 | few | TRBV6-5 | TGTGCCAGCAGCAAAACAGGGGGAGGACATCAGCCCCAGCATTTT | CASSKTGGGHQPQHF
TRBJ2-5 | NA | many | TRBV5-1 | TGCGCCAGCAGCTTGGAACCTTTAGCGTCGAAGACCCAGTACTTC | CASSLEPLASKTQYF
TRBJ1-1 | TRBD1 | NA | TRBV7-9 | TGTGCCAGCAGGGGGGCGGCCAGGGGGCGAGGAACGAACACTGAAGCTTTCTTT | CASRGAARGRGTNTEAFF
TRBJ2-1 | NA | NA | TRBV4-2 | TGTGCCAGCAGCCAAGAAGGATTATCAGGTGAGCAGTTCTTC | CASSQEGLSGEQFF
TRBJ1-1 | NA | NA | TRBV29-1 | TGCAGCGTTGAAGTACAGCTGAACACTGAAGCTTTCTTT | CSVEVQLNTEAFF
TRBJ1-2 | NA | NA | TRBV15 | TGTGCCACCAGCACCTCAGAAGGGCGGGCTGGCTACACCTTC | CATSTSEGRAGYTF
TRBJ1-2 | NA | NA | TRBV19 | TGTGCCAGTAGTATAGTCATAGGAGGATATGGCTACACCTTC | CASSIVIGGYGYTF
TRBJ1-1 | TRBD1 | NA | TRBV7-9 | TGTGCCAGCAGCTTAGCGCTGGTCCGGGACAGGGACGAAGCTTTCTTT | CASSLALVRDRDEAFF
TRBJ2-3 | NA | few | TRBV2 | TGTGCCAGCAGTGATGAGACAGGAGCTTCAGATACGCAGTATTTT | CASSDETGASDTQYF
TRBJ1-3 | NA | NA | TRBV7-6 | TGTGCCAGCAGCTTAGGGGCAGGCGGAAACACCATATATTTT | CASSLGAGGNTIYF
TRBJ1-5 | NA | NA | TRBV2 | TGTGCCAGCAGCCTAATCGGGACACTAAAAAATCAGCCCCAGCATTTT | CASSLIGTLKNQPQHF
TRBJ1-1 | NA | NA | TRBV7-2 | TGTGCCAGCAGCTTAGGGCCGGAGATGAACACTGAAGCTTTCTTT | CASSLGPEMNTEAFF
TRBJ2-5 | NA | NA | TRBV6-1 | TGTGCCAGCAGTGAACAGGGTTTGGAGACCCAGTACTTC | CASSEQGLETQYF
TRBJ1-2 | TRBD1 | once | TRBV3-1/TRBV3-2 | TGTGCCAGCAGCCAAGATGGCAGGGGGACCTTGGGCTACACCTTC | CASSQDGRGTLGYTF
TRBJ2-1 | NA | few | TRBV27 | TGTGCCAGCAGTCCCACGATCCTTCGGGGGAATGAGCAGTTCTTC | CASSPTILRGNEQFF
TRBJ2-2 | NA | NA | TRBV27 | TGTGCCAGCAGTTTACCATCATCATGGGGGCGGGAGCTGTTTTTT | CASSLPSSWGRELFF
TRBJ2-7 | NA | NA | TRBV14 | TGTGCCAGCAGCCAACCGGGGGGCAACTACGAGCAGTACTTC | CASSQPGGNYEQYF
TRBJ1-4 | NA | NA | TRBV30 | TGTGCCTGGAGTGCGGTGAGAACAGTCGGAAAACTGTTTTTT | CAWSAVRTVGKLFF
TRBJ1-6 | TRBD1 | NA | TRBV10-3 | TGTGCCATCAGTGAGGGACAGGGTAATTCACCCCTCCACTTT | CAISEGQGNSPLHF
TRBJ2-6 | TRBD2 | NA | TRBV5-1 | TGCGCCAGCAGCCGTTACAAGGGACTAGCGGGAGATAGTGGGGCCAACGTCCTGACTTTC | CASSRYKGLAGDSGANVLTF
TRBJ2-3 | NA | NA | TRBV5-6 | TGTGCCAGCAGCCCAATACAGGGAATCGTCCCAGATACGCAGTATTTT | CASSPIQGIVPDTQYF
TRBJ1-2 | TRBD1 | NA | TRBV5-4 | TGTGCCAGCAGCTGGGACAGGGGGATTTATGGCTACACCTTC | CASSWDRGIYGYTF
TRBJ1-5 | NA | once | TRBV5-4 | TGTGCCAGCAGCTTAAAAATAGACAGTTATAGCAATCAGCCCCAGCATTTT | CASSLKIDSYSNQPQHF
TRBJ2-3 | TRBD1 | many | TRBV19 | TGTGCCAGCGGCGACAGGGTTTCAAAAGATACGCAGTATTTT | CASGDRVSKDTQYF